The rows below give T cell receptor beta chains drawn from one sample of a study of cytomegalovirus exposure and HLA in healthy donors. Sequenced by immunoSEQ multiplex PCR; TCRdb stores in-frame clones only, minus some. The sample has 150,000 to 180,000 clones, roughly 77% seen once. Sequencing used PBMCs. These receptors came from a man in his thirties or forties in good health and CMV-seropositive. The CDR3 runs from the conserved cysteine through the conserved F or W. A D gene is named only where the DNA matches it firmly. The size entry is marked missing in some rows and otherwise reads once, few, many or a size class.

d_call,j_call,clone_size,v_call,cdr3_aa,cdr3_nt
TRBD1,TRBJ1-2,.,TRBV18,CASSHADRGYGYTF,TGCGCCAGCTCACACGCCGACAGGGGCTATGGCTACACCTTC
.,TRBJ1-1,once,TRBV7-3,CARWGAEAFF,TGTGCCAGGTGGGGCGCTGAAGCTTTCTTT
.,TRBJ2-7,few,TRBV11-2,CASSLALVREQYF,TGTGCCAGCAGCTTAGCTCTAGTACGCGAGCAGTACTTC
.,TRBJ2-7,.,TRBV5-1,CASSFGVSSAHEQYF,TGCGCCAGCAGCTTTGGTGTTTCGAGCGCCCACGAGCAGTACTTC
.,TRBJ1-5,.,TRBV27,CASSLSESNEVQHF,TGTGCCAGCAGTTTATCCGAGTCAAACGAGGTCCAGCATTTT
.,TRBJ2-7,.,TRBV29-1,CSVDGGATYEQYF,TGCAGCGTTGATGGGGGGGCTACCTACGAGCAGTACTTC
.,TRBJ1-4,.,TRBV30,CAWSVMGLSNEKLFF,TGTGCCTGGAGTGTAATGGGGCTTTCTAATGAAAAACTGTTTTTT
.,TRBJ1-2,.,TRBV5-4,CASSLAGHDYGYTF,TGTGCCAGCAGCTTGGCGGGACACGACTATGGCTACACCTTC
.,TRBJ2-5,.,TRBV11-3,CASSLGSAGRETQYF,TGTGCCAGCAGCTTAGGGTCGGCAGGGCGAGAGACCCAGTACTTC
TRBD1,TRBJ2-1,.,TRBV27,CASRSGGRNEQFF,TGTGCCAGCAGATCAGGGGGCAGGAATGAGCAGTTCTTC
TRBD1,TRBJ2-2,.,TRBV28,CASTRRTGYTGELFF,TGTGCCAGCACTCGCCGGACAGGATACACCGGGGAGCTGTTTTTT
TRBD1,TRBJ1-4,.,TRBV18,CASSPLWQGDEKLFF,TGTGCCAGCTCACCACTTTGGCAGGGGGATGAAAAACTGTTTTTT
TRBD1,TRBJ1-1,.,TRBV5-8,CASNLQGPTEAFF,TGTGCCAGCAACCTACAGGGGCCCACTGAAGCTTTCTTT
.,TRBJ2-7,few,TRBV27,CASSLRGQSSYEQYF,TGTGCCAGCAGTTTACGGGGACAATCCTCCTACGAGCAGTACTTC
TRBD2,TRBJ2-1,.,TRBV11-3,CASSFEAGGGNEQFF,TGTGCCAGCAGCTTTGAAGCGGGAGGGGGCAATGAGCAGTTCTTC
.,TRBJ1-1,.,TRBV9,CASSVGVGGVNTEAFF,TGTGCCAGCAGCGTAGGCGTTGGGGGGGTGAACACTGAAGCTTTCTTT
.,TRBJ1-2,.,TRBV6-1,CASSGPRGGGYTF,TGTGCCAGCAGTGGACCTCGGGGGGGTGGCTACACCTTC
.,TRBJ1-6,.,TRBV5-6,CASSLRGVGSPLHF,TGTGCCAGCAGCTTAAGGGGCGTGGGGTCCCCCCTCCACTTT
TRBD2,TRBJ2-2,.,TRBV28,CASSPSPLLARMANTGELFF,TGTGCCAGCAGCCCCTCGCCACTACTAGCGCGAATGGCAAACACCGGGGAGCTGTTTTTT
.,TRBJ2-1,many,TRBV6-5,CASSYSLNNEQFF,TGTGCCAGCAGTTACTCGCTAAACAATGAGCAGTTCTTC